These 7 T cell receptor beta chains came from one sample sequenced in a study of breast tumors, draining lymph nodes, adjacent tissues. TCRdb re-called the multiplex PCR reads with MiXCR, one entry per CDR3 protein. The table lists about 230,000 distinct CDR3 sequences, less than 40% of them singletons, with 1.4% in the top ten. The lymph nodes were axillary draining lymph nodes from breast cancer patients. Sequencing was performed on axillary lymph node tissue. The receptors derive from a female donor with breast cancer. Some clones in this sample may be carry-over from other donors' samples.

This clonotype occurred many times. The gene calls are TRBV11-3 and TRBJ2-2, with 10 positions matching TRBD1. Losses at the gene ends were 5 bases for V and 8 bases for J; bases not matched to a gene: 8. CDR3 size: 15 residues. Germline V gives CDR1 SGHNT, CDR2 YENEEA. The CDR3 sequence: CASSPRDRGRGELFF. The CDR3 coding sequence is TGTGCCAGCAGCCCTCGGGACAGGGGTCGGGGGGAGCTGTTTTTT.

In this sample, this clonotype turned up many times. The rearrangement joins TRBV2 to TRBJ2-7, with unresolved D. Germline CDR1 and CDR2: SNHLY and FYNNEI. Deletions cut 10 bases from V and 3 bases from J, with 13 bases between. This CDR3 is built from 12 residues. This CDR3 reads CATGPQVYEQYF. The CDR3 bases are TGTGCCACCGGACCCCAAGTCTACGAGCAGTACTTC.

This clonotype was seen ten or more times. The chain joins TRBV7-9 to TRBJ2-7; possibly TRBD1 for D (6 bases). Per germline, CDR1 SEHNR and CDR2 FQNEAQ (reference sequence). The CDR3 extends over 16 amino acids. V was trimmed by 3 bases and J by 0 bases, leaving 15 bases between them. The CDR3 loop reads CASSFGTGTYSYEQYF. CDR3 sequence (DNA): TGTGCCAGCAGCTTCGGCACCGGGACATACTCCTACGAGCAGTACTTC.

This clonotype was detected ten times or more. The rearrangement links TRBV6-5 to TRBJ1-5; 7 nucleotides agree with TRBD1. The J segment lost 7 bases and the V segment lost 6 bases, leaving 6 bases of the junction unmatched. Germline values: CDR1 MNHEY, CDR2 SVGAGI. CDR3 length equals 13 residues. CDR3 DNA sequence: TGTGCCAGCAGACCGGACAGGATGCAGCCCCAGCATTTT. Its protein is CASRPDRMQPQHF.

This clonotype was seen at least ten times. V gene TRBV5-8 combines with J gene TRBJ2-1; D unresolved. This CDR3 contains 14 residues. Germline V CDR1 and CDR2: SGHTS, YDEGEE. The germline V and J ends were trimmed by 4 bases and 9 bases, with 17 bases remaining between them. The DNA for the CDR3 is TGTGCCAGCAGCCCCCCAAGGTTGGGCCGTGAGCAGTTCTTC. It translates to CASSPPRLGREQFF.

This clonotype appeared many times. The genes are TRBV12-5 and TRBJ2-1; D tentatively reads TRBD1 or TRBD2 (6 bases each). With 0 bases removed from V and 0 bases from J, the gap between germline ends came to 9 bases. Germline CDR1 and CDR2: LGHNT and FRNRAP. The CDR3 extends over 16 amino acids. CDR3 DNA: TGTGCTAGTGGTTTGGTAAAGGGGGGCTCCTACAATGAGCAGTTCTTC. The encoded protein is CASGLVKGGSYNEQFF.

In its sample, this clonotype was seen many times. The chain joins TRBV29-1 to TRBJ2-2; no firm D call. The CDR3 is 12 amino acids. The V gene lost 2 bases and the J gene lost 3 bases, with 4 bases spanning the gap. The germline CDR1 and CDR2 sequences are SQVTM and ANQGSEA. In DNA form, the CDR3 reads TGCAGCGTTGAAACAGACACCGGGGAGCTGTTTTTT. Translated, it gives CSVETDTGELFF.